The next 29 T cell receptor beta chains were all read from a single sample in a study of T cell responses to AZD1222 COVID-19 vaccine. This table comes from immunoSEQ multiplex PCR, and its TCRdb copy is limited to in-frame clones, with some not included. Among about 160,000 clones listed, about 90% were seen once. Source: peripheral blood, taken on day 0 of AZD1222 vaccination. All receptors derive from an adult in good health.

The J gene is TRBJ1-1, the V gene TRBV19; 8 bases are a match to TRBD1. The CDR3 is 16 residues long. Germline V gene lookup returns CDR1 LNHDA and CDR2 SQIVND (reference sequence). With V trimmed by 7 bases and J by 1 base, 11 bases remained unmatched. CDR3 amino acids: CASTPGPTGANTEAFF. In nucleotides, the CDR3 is TGTGCCAGTACCCCTGGCCCGACAGGGGCGAACACTGAAGCTTTCTTT.

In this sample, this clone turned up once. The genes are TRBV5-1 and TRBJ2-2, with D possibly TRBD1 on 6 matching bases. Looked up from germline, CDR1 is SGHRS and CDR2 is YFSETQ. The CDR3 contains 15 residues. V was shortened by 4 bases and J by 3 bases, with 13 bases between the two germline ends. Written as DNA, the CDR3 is TGCGCCAGCAGCCTTCGGGACACTTACACCGGGGAGCTGTTTTTT. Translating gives CASSLRDTYTGELFF.

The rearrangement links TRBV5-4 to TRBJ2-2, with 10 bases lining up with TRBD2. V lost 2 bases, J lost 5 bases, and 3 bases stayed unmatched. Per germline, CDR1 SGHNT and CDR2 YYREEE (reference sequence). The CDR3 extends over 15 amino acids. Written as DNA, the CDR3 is TGTGCCAGCAGCTTAAGCGGGAGGGGGACCGGGGAGCTGTTTTTT. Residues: CASSLSGRGTGELFF.

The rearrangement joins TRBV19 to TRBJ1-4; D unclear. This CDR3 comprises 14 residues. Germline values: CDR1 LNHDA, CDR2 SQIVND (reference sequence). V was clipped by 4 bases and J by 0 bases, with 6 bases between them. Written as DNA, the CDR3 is TGTGCCAGTAGTAAATATACAACTAATGAAAAACTGTTTTTT. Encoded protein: CASSKYTTNEKLFF.

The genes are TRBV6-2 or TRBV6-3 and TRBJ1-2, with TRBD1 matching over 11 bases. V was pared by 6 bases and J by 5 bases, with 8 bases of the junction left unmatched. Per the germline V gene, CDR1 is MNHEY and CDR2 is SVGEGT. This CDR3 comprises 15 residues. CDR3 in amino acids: CASSFGGQGEYGYTF. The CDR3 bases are TGTGCCAGCAGCTTCGGGGGACAGGGGGAGTATGGCTACACCTTC.

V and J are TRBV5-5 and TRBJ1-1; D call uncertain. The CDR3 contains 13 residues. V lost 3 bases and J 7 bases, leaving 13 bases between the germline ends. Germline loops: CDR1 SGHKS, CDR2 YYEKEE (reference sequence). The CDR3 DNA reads TGTGCCAGCAGCTGGAAAGGTGGCAGTGAAGCTTTCTTT. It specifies CASSWKGGSEAFF.

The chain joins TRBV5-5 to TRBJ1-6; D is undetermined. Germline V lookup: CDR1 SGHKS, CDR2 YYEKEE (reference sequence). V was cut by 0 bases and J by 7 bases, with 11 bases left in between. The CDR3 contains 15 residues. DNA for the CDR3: TGTGCCAGCAGCTTGGAAAGGGTTGACAATTCACCCCTCCACTTT. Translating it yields CASSLERVDNSPLHF.

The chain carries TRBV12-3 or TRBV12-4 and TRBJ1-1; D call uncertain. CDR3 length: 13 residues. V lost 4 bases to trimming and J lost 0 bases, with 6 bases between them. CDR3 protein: CASSSQMNTEAFF. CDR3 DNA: TGTGCCAGCAGTTCACAGATGAACACTGAAGCTTTCTTT.

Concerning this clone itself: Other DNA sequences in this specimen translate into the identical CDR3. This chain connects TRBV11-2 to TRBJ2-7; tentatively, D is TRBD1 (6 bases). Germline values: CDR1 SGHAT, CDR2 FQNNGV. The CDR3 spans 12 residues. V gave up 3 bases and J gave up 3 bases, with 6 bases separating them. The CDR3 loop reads CASSLDSYEQYF. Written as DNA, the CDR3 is TGTGCCAGCAGCTTGGACAGCTACGAGCAGTACTTC.

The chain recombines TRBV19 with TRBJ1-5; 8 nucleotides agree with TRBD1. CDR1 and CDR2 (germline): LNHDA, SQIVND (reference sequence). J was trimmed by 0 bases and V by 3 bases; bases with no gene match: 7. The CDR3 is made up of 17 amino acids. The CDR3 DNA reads TGTGCCAGTAGTATGGTGACAGGGGAGTATAGCAATCAGCCCCAGCATTTT. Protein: CASSMVTGEYSNQPQHF.

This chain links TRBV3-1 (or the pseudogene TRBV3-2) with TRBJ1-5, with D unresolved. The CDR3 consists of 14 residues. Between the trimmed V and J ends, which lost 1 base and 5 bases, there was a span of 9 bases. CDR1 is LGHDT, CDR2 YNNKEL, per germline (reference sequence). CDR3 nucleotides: TGTGCCAGCAGCCAAGGACCTGGGGATCAGCCCCAGCATTTT. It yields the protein CASSQGPGDQPQHF.

The CDR3 DNA follows: TGTGCCAGCAGTCCAGGGACTAGCGGGAGTGGGAGAGAGACCCAGTACTTC. Translating gives CASSPGTSGSGRETQYF. The gene calls are TRBV6-6 and TRBJ2-5; TRBD2 agrees at 14 bases. Trimming cost V 5 bases and J 4 bases; bases outside gene matches: 9. The CDR3 is 17 amino acids. Germline lookup yields CDR1 MNHNY and CDR2 SVGAGI (reference sequence).

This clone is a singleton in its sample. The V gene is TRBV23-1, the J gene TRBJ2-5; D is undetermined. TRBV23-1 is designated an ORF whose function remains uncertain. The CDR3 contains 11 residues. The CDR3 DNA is TGCCGGACGGCACACCAAGAGACCCAGTACTTC. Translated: CRTAHQETQYF.

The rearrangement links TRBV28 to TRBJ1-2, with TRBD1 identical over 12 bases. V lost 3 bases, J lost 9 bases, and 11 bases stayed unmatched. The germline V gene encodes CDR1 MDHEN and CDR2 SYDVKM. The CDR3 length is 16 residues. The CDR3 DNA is TGTGCCAGCAGTTTCTCCGGGACAGGGGGCGCGACTCGCTACACCTTC. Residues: CASSFSGTGGATRYTF.

In DNA, the CDR3 is TGTGCCAGCAGCATCGGACCCGTCGGCGGAGGGAATCAGCCCCAGCATTTT. This gives the protein CASSIGPVGGGNQPQHF. This sequence joins TRBV7-2 and TRBJ1-5; D is unresolved. The CDR3 sequence is 17 residues long. Trimming pared 5 bases from V and 4 bases from J, leaving 21 bases between. Per the germline V gene, CDR1 is SGHTA and CDR2 is FQGNSA.

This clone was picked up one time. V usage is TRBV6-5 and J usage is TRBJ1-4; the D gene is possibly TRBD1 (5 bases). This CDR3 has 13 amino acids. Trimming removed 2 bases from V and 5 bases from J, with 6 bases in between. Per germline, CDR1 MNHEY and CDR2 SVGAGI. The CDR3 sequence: CASSYGGNEKLFF. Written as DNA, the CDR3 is TGTGCCAGCAGTTACGGGGGAAATGAAAAACTGTTTTTT.

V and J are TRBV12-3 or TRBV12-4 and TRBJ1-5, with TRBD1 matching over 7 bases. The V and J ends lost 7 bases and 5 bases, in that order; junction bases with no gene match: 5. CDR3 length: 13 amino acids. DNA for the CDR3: TGTGCCAGCAAGGGGACAGCGGATCAGCCCCAGCATTTT. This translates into CASKGTADQPQHF.

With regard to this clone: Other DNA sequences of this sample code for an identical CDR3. Here the CDR3 reads CASRRTGEGYTF. As DNA, the CDR3 is TGTGCCAGCAGACGGACAGGGGAAGGCTACACCTTC. The V and J genes are TRBV6-5 and TRBJ1-2; TRBD1 matches at 9 bases. Germline V gives CDR1 MNHEY, CDR2 SVGAGI. V shed 6 bases and J 8 bases; nucleotides not matched to a gene: 4. CDR3 length: 12 residues.

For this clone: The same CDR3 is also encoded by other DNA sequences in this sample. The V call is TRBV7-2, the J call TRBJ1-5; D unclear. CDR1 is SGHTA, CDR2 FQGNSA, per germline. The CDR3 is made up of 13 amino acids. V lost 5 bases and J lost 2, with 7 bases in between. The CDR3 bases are TGTGCCAGCAGCACCCGGGGCAATCAGCCCCAGCATTTT. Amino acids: CASSTRGNQPQHF.

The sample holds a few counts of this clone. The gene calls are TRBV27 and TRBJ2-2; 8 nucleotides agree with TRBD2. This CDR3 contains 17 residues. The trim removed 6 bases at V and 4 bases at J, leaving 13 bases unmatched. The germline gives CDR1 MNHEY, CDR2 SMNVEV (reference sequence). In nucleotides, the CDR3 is TGTGCCAGCAGCACCTCCGGGGGGGCGGTCGTCACCGGGGAGCTGTTTTTT. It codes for CASSTSGGAVVTGELFF.

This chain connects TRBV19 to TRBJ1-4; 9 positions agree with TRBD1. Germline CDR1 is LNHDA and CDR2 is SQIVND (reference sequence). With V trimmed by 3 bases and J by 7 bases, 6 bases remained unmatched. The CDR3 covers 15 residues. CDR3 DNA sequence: TGTGCCAGTAGTATCCCGGGACAGGGACGTGAAAAACTGTTTTTT. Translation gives CASSIPGQGREKLFF.

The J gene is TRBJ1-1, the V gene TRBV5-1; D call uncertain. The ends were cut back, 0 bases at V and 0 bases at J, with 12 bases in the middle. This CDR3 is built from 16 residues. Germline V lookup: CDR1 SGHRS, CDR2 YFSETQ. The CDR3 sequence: CASSLERSVMNTEAFF. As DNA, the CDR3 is TGCGCCAGCAGCTTGGAACGGTCGGTAATGAACACTGAAGCTTTCTTT.

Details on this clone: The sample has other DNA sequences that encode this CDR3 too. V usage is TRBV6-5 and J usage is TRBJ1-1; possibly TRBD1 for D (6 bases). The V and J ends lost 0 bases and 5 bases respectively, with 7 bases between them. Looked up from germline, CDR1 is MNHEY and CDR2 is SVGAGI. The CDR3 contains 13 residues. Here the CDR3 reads CASSYSRGTEAFF. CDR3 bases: TGTGCCAGCAGTTACTCGAGGGGGACTGAAGCTTTCTTT.

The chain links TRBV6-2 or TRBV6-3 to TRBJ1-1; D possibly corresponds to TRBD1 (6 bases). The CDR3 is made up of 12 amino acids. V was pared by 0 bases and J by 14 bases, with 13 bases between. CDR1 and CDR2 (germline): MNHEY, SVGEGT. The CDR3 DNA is TGTGCCAGCAGTTACTCGACAGGCCCGAGGTTCTTT. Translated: CASSYSTGPRFF.

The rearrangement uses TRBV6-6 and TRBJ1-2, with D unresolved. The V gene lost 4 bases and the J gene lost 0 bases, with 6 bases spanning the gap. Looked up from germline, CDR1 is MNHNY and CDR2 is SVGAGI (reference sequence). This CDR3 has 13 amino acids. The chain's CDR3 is CASSSVANYGYTF. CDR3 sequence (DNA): TGTGCCAGCAGTTCTGTAGCTAACTATGGCTACACCTTC.

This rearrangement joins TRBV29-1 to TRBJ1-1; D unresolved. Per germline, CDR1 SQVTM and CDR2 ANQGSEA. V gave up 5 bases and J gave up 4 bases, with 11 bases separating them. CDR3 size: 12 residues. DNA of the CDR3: TGCAGCGTTTACAAACGAAGCACTGAAGCTTTCTTT. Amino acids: CSVYKRSTEAFF. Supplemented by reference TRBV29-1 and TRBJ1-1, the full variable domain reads SAVISQKPSRDICQRGTSLTIQCQVDSQVTMMFWYRQQPGQSLTLIATANQGSEATYESGFVIDKFPISRPNLTFSTLTVSNMSPEDSSIYLCSVYKRSTEAFFGQGTRLTVV.

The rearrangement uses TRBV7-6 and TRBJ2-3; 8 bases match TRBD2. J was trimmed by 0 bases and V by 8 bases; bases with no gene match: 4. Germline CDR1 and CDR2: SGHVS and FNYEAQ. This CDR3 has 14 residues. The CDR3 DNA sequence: TGTGCCAGCGTACCTAGCGGGAGCACAGATACGCAGTATTTT. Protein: CASVPSGSTDTQYF.

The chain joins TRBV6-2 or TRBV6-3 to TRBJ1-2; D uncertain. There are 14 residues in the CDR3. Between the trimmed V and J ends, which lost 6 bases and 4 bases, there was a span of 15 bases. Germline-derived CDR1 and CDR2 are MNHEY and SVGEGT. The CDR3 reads CASSSRLGSYGYTF. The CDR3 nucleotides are TGTGCCAGCAGCTCCCGGCTGGGCAGCTATGGCTACACCTTC.

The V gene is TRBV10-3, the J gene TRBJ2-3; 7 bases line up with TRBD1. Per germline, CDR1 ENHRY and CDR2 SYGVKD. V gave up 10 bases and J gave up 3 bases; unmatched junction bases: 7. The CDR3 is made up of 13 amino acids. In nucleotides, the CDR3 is TGTGCCACCAAGCCGGGACAGACAGATACGCAGTATTTT. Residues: CATKPGQTDTQYF.